These 26 T cell receptor beta chains share one sample of origin, sequenced in a study of T cell responses to AZD1222 COVID-19 vaccine. Sequencing used immunoSEQ multiplex PCR; TCRdb keeps in-frame clones, though not all of them. The sample includes approximately 180,000 clones, roughly 91% of them seen just once. This specimen was peripheral blood, taken on day 0 of AZD1222 vaccination. The receptor source for this set is an adult in good health.

The rearrangement uses TRBV19 and TRBJ1-5, with 7 bases fitting TRBD1. V trimming: 5 bases; J trimming: 2 bases; junction bases outside the gene matches: 6. CDR1 and CDR2 (germline): LNHDA, SQIVND (reference sequence). This CDR3 has 15 amino acids. The CDR3 loop reads CASSSDRTGNQPQHF. The CDR3 region has the DNA TGTGCCAGTAGTTCGGACAGGACGGGCAATCAGCCCCAGCATTTT.

This chain connects TRBV5-5 to TRBJ2-2, with 9 bases that match TRBD1. The CDR3 has 16 residues. V gave up 5 bases and J gave up 7 bases; unmatched junction bases: 12. The germline V gene encodes CDR1 SGHKS and CDR2 YYEKEE (reference sequence). CDR3 protein: CASSPTGGEVGGELFF. For the CDR3, the DNA is TGTGCCAGCAGTCCCACAGGGGGCGAGGTTGGCGGGGAGCTGTTTTTT.

The chain joins TRBV15 to TRBJ1-6; D gene unclear. CDR3 length: 13 amino acids. Trimming left V 1 base short and J 14 bases short, with 12 bases between. Germline loops: CDR1 LNHNV, CDR2 YYDKDF (reference sequence). CDR3 nucleotide sequence: TGTGCCACCAGCAGAGTGGAGAGTTCGACCCTCCACTTT. It encodes CATSRVESSTLHF. Supplemented by reference TRBV15 and TRBJ1-6, the full variable domain reads DAMVIQNPRYQVTQFGKPVTLSCSQTLNHNVMYWYQQKSSQAPKLLFHYYDKDFNNEADTPDNFQSRRPNTSFCFLDIRSPGLGDTAMYLCATSRVESSTLHFGNGTRLTVT.

The chain combines TRBV11-2 with TRBJ2-7, with 8 bases aligning to TRBD1. J gave up 2 bases and V 5 bases, and 8 bases lay outside the gene matches. The length of the CDR3 is 15 residues. Germline V gene sequence: CDR1 SGHAT, CDR2 FQNNGV. The CDR3 sequence is CASSTGQGSTYEQYF. Here the CDR3 DNA reads TGTGCCAGCAGCACCGGACAGGGTAGCACCTACGAGCAGTACTTC.

CDR3 DNA: TGTGCCAGCAGCCCAATAGCGAGAACTAGCACAGATACGCAGTATTTT. Its protein is CASSPIARTSTDTQYF. The J gene is TRBJ2-3, the V gene TRBV7-6, with D perhaps matching TRBD2 (5 bases). Germline CDR1 is SGHVS and CDR2 is FNYEAQ. V gave up 5 bases and J gave up 0 bases, with 15 bases separating them. The CDR3 sequence is 16 residues long.

The J gene is TRBJ2-7, the V gene TRBV15; possibly TRBD1 or TRBD2 for D (5 bases each). Germline values: CDR1 LNHNV, CDR2 YYDKDF (reference sequence). V lost 1 base and J lost 6, with 13 bases in between. CDR3 length: 14 amino acids. CDR3: CATSRVTGAGEQYF. CDR3 DNA sequence: TGTGCCACCAGCAGAGTAACCGGGGCTGGCGAGCAGTACTTC.

This chain uses TRBV5-6 with TRBJ1-5, with TRBD1 matching over 8 bases. The V segment lost 2 bases and the J segment 4 bases; nucleotides outside the gene matches: 2. The CDR3 totals 14 residues. The germline CDR1 and CDR2 sequences are SGHDT and YYEEEE. The CDR3 loop reads CASSFRQGNQPQHF. The CDR3 coding sequence is TGTGCCAGCAGCTTTCGACAGGGGAATCAGCCCCAGCATTTT. The full variable domain, with the rest looked up from reference TRBV5-6 and TRBJ1-5, is DAGVTQSPTHLIKTRGQQVTLRCSPKSGHDTVSWYQQALGQGPQFIFQYYEEEERQRGNFPDRFSGHQFPNYSSELNVNALLLGDSALYLCASSFRQGNQPQHFGDGTRLSIL.

About this clone: An end of the junction differs from the germline gene, which may be a read error. The V call is TRBV5-6, the J call TRBJ2-6; no firm D call. Germline values: CDR1 SGHDT, CDR2 YYEEEE. The CDR3 spans 16 residues. CDR3 DNA sequence: TGTGCCAGCAACAACAGCCCAGCCTCTGTGGCCAACGTCCTGACTTTC. Encoded protein: CASNNSPASVANVLTF.

This clone has a single count. The chain combines TRBV5-1 with TRBJ2-5; the D is unclear. The V end was cut by 0 bases, the J end by 5 bases, with 8 bases between. Germline lookup yields CDR1 SGHRS and CDR2 YFSETQ. The CDR3 length is 13 residues. The chain's CDR3 is CASSLEGSETQYF. The CDR3 region has the DNA TGCGCCAGCAGCTTGGAAGGTTCTGAGACCCAGTACTTC.

The CDR3 loop is CASSLDRGRSAGELFF. The CDR3, as DNA: TGTGCCAGCTCACTAGACAGGGGGCGCTCCGCCGGGGAGCTGTTTTTT. The chain carries TRBV18 and TRBJ2-2; 10 bases fit TRBD1. The CDR3 length is 16 residues. The V gene's germline CDR1 is KGHSH and CDR2 LQKENI. V dropped 4 bases and J dropped 6; count of bases not matched to a gene: 8.

The chain combines TRBV13 with TRBJ2-7; weak D call: TRBD2 (6 bases). V dropped 7 bases and J dropped 6 bases, with 19 bases sitting between them. The CDR3 loop spans 14 amino acids. Germline CDR1 PRHDT, CDR2 FYEKMQ (reference sequence). This CDR3 reads CASTQGGGFGEQYV. DNA of the CDR3: TGTGCCAGCACTCAAGGTGGGGGGTTCGGCGAGCAGTACGTC.

The CDR3 nucleotides are TGTGCCAGCAGTTCAACAGGGGTAGGGGGCTACACCTTC. Translating it yields CASSSTGVGGYTF. The J gene is TRBJ1-2, the V gene TRBV28; 7 bases line up with TRBD1. V shed 4 bases and J 8 bases; nucleotides not matched to a gene: 7. CDR1 is MDHEN and CDR2 is SYDVKM in the germline V gene. The CDR3 length is 13 residues.

The chain links TRBV7-3 to TRBJ2-2; 9 bases are a match to TRBD1. Trimming removed 5 bases from V and 5 bases from J; junction bases left unmatched: 9. The CDR3 loop spans 16 amino acids. Germline values: CDR1 SGHTA, CDR2 FQGTGA. The CDR3 loop is CASSEPGQGFTGELFF. Written as DNA, the CDR3 is TGTGCCAGCAGCGAACCGGGACAGGGTTTTACCGGGGAGCTGTTTTTT.

The chain recombines TRBV6-5 with TRBJ1-2; a weak D match, TRBD1 (5 bases). V lost 10 bases and J 5 bases, leaving 14 bases between the germline ends. Germline CDR1 and CDR2: MNHEY and SVGAGI. This CDR3 has 12 amino acids. The CDR3 DNA reads TGTGCCACCAATTCAGGGAGTTATGGCTACACCTTC. It yields the protein CATNSGSYGYTF.

CDR3 sequence reads: CASSGGVSSNQPQHF. The CDR3 DNA is TGTGCCAGCAGCGGGGGGGTCAGTAGCAATCAGCCCCAGCATTTT. The chain carries TRBV7-2 and TRBJ1-5; D perhaps matches TRBD1 (5 bases). The CDR3 consists of 15 residues. V dropped 5 bases and J dropped 0 bases, with 11 bases sitting between them. Germline values: CDR1 SGHTA, CDR2 FQGNSA. Full variable domain (missing parts from reference TRBV7-2 and TRBJ1-5): GAGVSQSPSNKVTEKGKDVELRCDPISGHTALYWYRQSLGQGLEFLIYFQGNSAPDKSGLPSDRFSAERTGGSVSTLTIQRTQQEDSAVYLCASSGGVSSNQPQHFGDGTRLSIL.

This CDR3 reads CASSPSGGSNTEAFF. The CDR3 DNA reads TGTGCCAGCTCACCGTCAGGGGGGTCGAACACTGAAGCTTTCTTT. The V gene is TRBV18, the J gene TRBJ1-1; 7 bases fit TRBD1. V lost 3 bases to trimming and J lost 1 base; unmatched junction nucleotides: 5. This CDR3 has 15 residues. In germline, CDR1 is KGHSH, CDR2 LQKENI.

This rearrangement joins TRBV6-5 to TRBJ1-5; a weak D match, TRBD1 (6 bases). The CDR3 sequence is 15 residues long. Germline CDR1 MNHEY, CDR2 SVGAGI. Trimming cost V 2 bases and J 6 bases, with 14 bases left between them. The CDR3 sequence: CASSYVSGAGQPQHF. Here the CDR3 DNA reads TGTGCCAGCAGTTACGTTTCGGGGGCCGGTCAGCCCCAGCATTTT.

This clone was counted many times. The rearrangement joins TRBV5-6 to TRBJ1-4; D remains unclear. The germline V gene has CDR1 SGHDT and CDR2 YYEEEE. Trimming took off 0 bases at V and 4 bases at J, with 4 bases between the two ends. The CDR3 loop spans 13 amino acids. CDR3 amino acids: CASSLVSNEKLFF. CDR3 nucleotide sequence: TGTGCCAGCAGCTTGGTCAGTAATGAAAAACTGTTTTTT.

The rearrangement uses TRBV7-2 and TRBJ1-1, with 8 nucleotides matching TRBD1. The CDR3 sequence is 13 residues long. V shed 6 bases and J 4 bases; nucleotides not matched to a gene: 4. The germline V gene has CDR1 SGHTA and CDR2 FQGNSA. In DNA, the CDR3 is TGTGCCAGCAGACGGACAGGGCGCACTGAAGCTTTCTTT. Amino acid sequence: CASRRTGRTEAFF. Combining the CDR3 with reference TRBV7-2 and TRBJ1-1 gives the whole variable domain GAGVSQSPSNKVTEKGKDVELRCDPISGHTALYWYRQSLGQGLEFLIYFQGNSAPDKSGLPSDRFSAERTGGSVSTLTIQRTQQEDSAVYLCASRRTGRTEAFFGQGTRLTVV.

The V gene is TRBV7-2, the J gene TRBJ1-3; D may be TRBD1 (5 bases). CDR3 size: 19 residues. V lost 3 bases, J lost 1 base, and 22 bases lay in between. Germline lookup yields CDR1 SGHTA and CDR2 FQGNSA. The CDR3: CASSFRAEAGRASGNTIYF. DNA of the CDR3: TGTGCCAGCAGCTTCAGGGCCGAAGCAGGACGGGCGTCTGGAAACACCATATATTTT.

Note on this clone: Sequence at one end of the junction differs from germline and may be a read error. V and J are TRBV12-3 or TRBV12-4 and TRBJ2-3; perhaps D is TRBD1 or TRBD2 (5 bases each). CDR3 length: 11 amino acids. The CDR3 nucleotides read TGTGCCAGCAGTTCCTGGGACGGAAGGTCCTTT. Translated, it gives CASSSWDGRSF.

This sequence joins TRBV12-3 or TRBV12-4 and TRBJ1-5; D remains ambiguous. This CDR3 spans 13 amino acids. V was cut by 6 bases and J by 4 bases, with 10 bases left in between. CDR3 bases: TGTGCCAGCAGCGCGTCAGGTAATCAGCCCCAGCATTTT. Translation: CASSASGNQPQHF.

The V and J genes are TRBV2 and TRBJ1-5; the D gene is possibly TRBD1 (6 bases). V was shortened by 6 bases and J by 1 base, with 10 bases between the two germline ends. There are 14 residues in the CDR3. Germline CDR1 reads SNHLY; CDR2 reads FYNNEI. The CDR3 spells CASRYDRSNQPQHF. The CDR3 coding sequence is TGTGCCAGCAGATATGACAGGAGCAATCAGCCCCAGCATTTT.

This clone showed up just a few times. The chain recombines TRBV5-1 with TRBJ2-2, with D perhaps TRBD1 (6 bases). Germline-derived CDR1 and CDR2 are SGHRS and YFSETQ. The CDR3 has 17 residues. Trimming stripped 4 bases from V and 0 bases from J, with 16 bases between. The DNA for the CDR3 is TGCGCCAGCAGCCCATTCGGACAGATTGCGAACACCGGGGAGCTGTTTTTT. It encodes CASSPFGQIANTGELFF. Filled out from reference TRBV5-1 and TRBJ2-2, the complete variable domain reads KAGVTQTPRYLIKTRGQQVTLSCSPISGHRSVSWYQQTPGQGLQFLFEYFSETQRNKGNFPGRFSGRQFSNSRSEMNVSTLELGDSALYLCASSPFGQIANTGELFFGEGSRLTVL.

The chain uses TRBV7-9 and TRBJ2-5, with a weak D call TRBD2 (7 bases). The germline V and J ends were trimmed by 0 bases and 5 bases, with 16 bases remaining between them. Per the germline V gene, CDR1 is SEHNR and CDR2 is FQNEAQ (reference sequence). CDR3 size: 16 residues. CDR3 in DNA: TGTGCCAGCAGCTTAGCTCTCGCGGGGGCCGGGGAGACCCAGTACTTC. It is translated as CASSLALAGAGETQYF.

This chain connects TRBV30 to TRBJ1-5; D remains unclear. The germline V gene has CDR1 GTSNPN and CDR2 SVGIG (reference sequence). This CDR3 spans 15 amino acids. Trimming pared 5 bases from V and 0 bases from J, leaving 14 bases between. In DNA form, the CDR3 reads TGTGCCTGGCTCACACAGCGACATAGCAATCAGCCCCAGCATTTT. Translating gives CAWLTQRHSNQPQHF.